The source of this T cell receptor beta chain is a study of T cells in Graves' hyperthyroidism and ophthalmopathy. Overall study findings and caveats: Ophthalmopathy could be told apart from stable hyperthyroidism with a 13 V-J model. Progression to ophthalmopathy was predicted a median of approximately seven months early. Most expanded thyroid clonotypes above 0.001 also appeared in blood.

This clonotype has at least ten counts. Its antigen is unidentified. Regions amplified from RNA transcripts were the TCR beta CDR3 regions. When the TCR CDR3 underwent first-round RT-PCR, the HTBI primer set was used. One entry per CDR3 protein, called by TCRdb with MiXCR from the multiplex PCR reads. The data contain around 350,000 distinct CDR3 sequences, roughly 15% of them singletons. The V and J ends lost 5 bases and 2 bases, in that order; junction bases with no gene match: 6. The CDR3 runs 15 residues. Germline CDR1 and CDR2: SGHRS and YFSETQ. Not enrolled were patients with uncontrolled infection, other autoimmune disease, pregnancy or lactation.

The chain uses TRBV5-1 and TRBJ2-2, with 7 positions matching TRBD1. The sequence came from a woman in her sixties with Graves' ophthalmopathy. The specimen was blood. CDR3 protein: CASSKNRGNTGELFF. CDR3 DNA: TGCGCCAGCAGTAAAAACAGGGGAAACACCGGGGAGCTGTTTTTT.